The clone carrying this T cell receptor beta chain appeared many times. Its antigen is unknown. 2 million PBMCs stored at -80 C were the source of the unsorted libraries. These data come from a study of neurological immune-mediated disorders. With 10-nucleotide random UMIs, 5'RACE was used to make the cDNA. Every sequencing run returned over 190 million TCR-beta sequences, which were derived from 15-18 subjects. Using its own MiXCR run on the 5' RACE reads, TCRdb lists one record per CDR3 protein. The data show 36,000 or so distinct CDR3 sequences, approximately 10% seen once. Trimming pared 1 base from V and 5 bases from J, leaving 11 bases between. The CDR3 runs 15 residues. From germline, CDR1 is SGHTA and CDR2 FQGNSA. General study results and limits: TCR clonal expansion peaked in HTLV-1-associated myelopathy patients and was lowest in multiple sclerosis patients.

Sequencing was performed on PBMCs. The chain employs TRBV7-2 and TRBJ2-2; no clear D gene. The clonotype originates from a woman aged 25 to 39 with HTLV-1-associated myelopathy (HAM/TSP). DNA of the CDR3: TGTGCCAGCAGCTTAGTAGCTAAACTTACCGGGGAGCTGTTTTTT. Translated: CASSLVAKLTGELFF.